Listed below are T cell receptor beta chains from one sample, sequenced in a study of cytomegalovirus exposure and HLA in healthy donors. Clones were sequenced by immunoSEQ multiplex PCR, and TCRdb holds only the in-frame ones, with some missing. Here the sample spans 150,000 or so clones, less than 90% being singletons. The sample taken for sequencing was PBMCs. All receptors derive from a man aged 30-40 years in good health and CMV-seropositive. CDR3s include the opening cysteine and the closing phenylalanine or tryptophan. A D gene is named only where the DNA matches it firmly. Expanded clones are given a class, and other clones once, few, many or no size at all.

j_call clone_size v_call d_call cdr3_aa cdr3_nt
TRBJ1-2 few TRBV2 TRBD1 CASSPAGNRGRNYGYTF TGTGCCAGCAGTCCCGCGGGCAACAGGGGGCGGAACTATGGCTACACCTTC
TRBJ1-2 - TRBV6-6 TRBD1 CATGTGGAPYYGYTF TGTGCCACGGGGACAGGGGGCGCCCCTTACTATGGCTACACCTTC
TRBJ1-5 - TRBV27 TRBD1 CASSDRQGNQPQHF TGTGCCAGCAGTGACCGACAGGGGAATCAGCCCCAGCATTTT
TRBJ2-7 few TRBV28 TRBD1 CASRIAGDRGEQYF TGTGCCAGCAGGATCGCCGGGGACAGGGGCGAGCAGTACTTC
TRBJ2-7 - TRBV28 - CASSLGGRNYEQYF TGTGCCAGCAGTTTAGGGGGGAGAAACTACGAGCAGTACTTC
TRBJ2-3 - TRBV9 TRBD2 CASSVRVGTSGGAGFGDTQYF TGTGCCAGCAGCGTTCGAGTCGGGACTAGCGGGGGGGCCGGGTTCGGAGATACGCAGTATTTT
TRBJ2-7 - TRBV18 - CASSPRQTYYEQYF TGTGCCAGCTCACCTAGACAGACGTACTACGAGCAGTACTTC
TRBJ2-4 once TRBV5-4 TRBD1 CASSSRDRGRGNIQYF TGTGCCAGCAGCTCTCGTGACAGGGGAAGAGGTAACATTCAGTACTTC
TRBJ1-4 - TRBV4-1 - CASSQAGSEKLFF TGCGCCAGCAGCCAAGCGGGGAGCGAAAAACTGTTTTTT
TRBJ2-7 - TRBV11-2 TRBD2 CASSLPRTPGTSGSYEQYF TGTGCCAGCAGCCTTCCCCGGACACCGGGGACTAGCGGGAGCTACGAGCAGTACTTC
TRBJ2-7 - TRBV11-2 - CASSPKLAGISYEQYF TGTGCCAGCAGCCCCAAACTGGCGGGGATCTCCTACGAGCAGTACTTC
TRBJ2-7 - TRBV19 TRBD1 CASTSGQGAIEQYF TGTGCCAGTACCTCGGGACAGGGGGCCATCGAGCAGTACTTC
TRBJ2-7 - TRBV7-2 TRBD2 CASSLRLAGGERDRDEQYF TGTGCCAGCAGCTTACGGCTAGCGGGAGGGGAAAGGGATCGTGACGAGCAGTACTTC
TRBJ1-4 - TRBV10-3 TRBD1 CAISYRGLELFF TGTGCCATCAGCTACAGGGGGCTGGAACTGTTTTTT
TRBJ1-1 - TRBV9 TRBD1 CASSVSGTGGHTEAFF TGTGCCAGCAGCGTTTCCGGGACAGGGGGACACACTGAAGCTTTCTTT
TRBJ1-5 once TRBV28 TRBD1 CASSRQGSNQPQHF TGTGCCAGCAGTAGACAGGGGAGCAATCAGCCCCAGCATTTT
TRBJ2-2 - TRBV6-6 - CASSYSRQANTGELFF TGTGCCAGCAGTTATTCTCGACAAGCGAACACCGGGGAGCTGTTTTTT
TRBJ2-7 - TRBV7-9 TRBD2 CASSLGGERGYEQYF TGTGCCAGCAGCTTAGGCGGGGAGCGGGGCTACGAGCAGTACTTC
TRBJ2-6 few TRBV13 TRBD2 CASATSNPGLAGIGLSGANVLTF TGTGCCAGCGCAACGTCAAACCCCGGACTAGCGGGGATTGGGCTCTCTGGGGCCAACGTCCTGACTTTC
TRBJ2-7 once TRBV30 TRBD2 CAWASGTTYEQYF TGTGCCTGGGCATCGGGGACTACCTACGAGCAGTACTTC
TRBJ1-1 - TRBV6-5 TRBD1 CASSRDRVNTEAFF TGTGCCAGCAGCCGGGACAGGGTGAACACTGAAGCTTTCTTT
TRBJ2-5 - TRBV27 - CASSFIGSRAQETQYF TGTGCCAGCAGCTTTATCGGGTCGCGGGCTCAAGAGACCCAGTACTTC
TRBJ2-7 - TRBV27 - CASSLNTGIYEQYF TGTGCCAGCAGTTTAAATACCGGGATTTACGAGCAGTACTTC
TRBJ2-1 - TRBV21-1 - CASSQPGTATVNEQFF TGTGCCAGCAGCCAACCCGGGACAGCAACCGTGAATGAGCAGTTCTTC
TRBJ1-5 - TRBV7-8 - CASARGANQPQHF TGTGCCAGCGCGCGGGGTGCCAATCAGCCCCAGCATTTT
TRBJ2-6 - TRBV12-2 - CASRSGHLPDSGANVLTF TGTGCAAGTCGCTCCGGACACCTCCCAGACTCTGGGGCCAACGTCCTGACTTTC
TRBJ2-7 - TRBV7-2 TRBD2 CASSTSGLAYSNYEQYF TGTGCCAGCAGCACCTCGGGACTAGCGTATTCCAACTACGAGCAGTACTTC
TRBJ1-6 once TRBV30 - CAWSIRSNSPLHF TGTGCCTGGAGTATTCGCAGTAATTCACCCCTCCACTTT
TRBJ2-7 - TRBV6-1 TRBD2 CASSEGGGGSYEQYF TGTGCCAGCAGTGAAGGGGGCGGGGGATCCTACGAGCAGTACTTC
TRBJ2-1 - TRBV19 - CASSTPGAYNEQFF TGTGCCAGTAGTACCCCAGGGGCCTACAATGAGCAGTTCTTC
TRBJ2-7 - TRBV28 - CASTEQGISYEQYF TGTGCCAGCACCGAACAGGGAATCTCCTACGAGCAGTACTTC
TRBJ1-4 - TRBV7-8 TRBD1 CASRGDRPLNEKLFF TGTGCCAGCAGGGGGGACAGGCCACTTAATGAAAAACTGTTTTTT
TRBJ2-5 - TRBV5-1 TRBD1 CASSLAAGGRETQYF TGCGCCAGCAGCTTGGCGGCAGGGGGTCGGGAGACCCAGTACTTC
TRBJ1-1 - TRBV11-2 TRBD1 CASSAAPGQGITEAFF TGTGCCAGCAGCGCAGCCCCGGGACAGGGTATCACTGAAGCTTTCTTT
TRBJ1-1 - TRBV13 - CASSSFLAGGDGAEAFF TGTGCCAGCAGCTCCTTTTTGGCCGGAGGGGATGGGGCTGAAGCTTTCTTT
TRBJ1-3 few TRBV5-1 TRBD1 CASSSGQGSLNTIYF TGCGCCAGCAGCTCAGGACAGGGTTCGTTGAACACCATATATTTT